This T cell receptor beta chain came from a study of vaccination effects on CD4 cells after COVID-19. Study background: Sequencing in the ViraFEST assay came after antigen-specific CD4+ T cells had been expanded with viral peptide pools, which were used to stimulate PBMC.

This table comes from immunoSEQ multiplex PCR, and its TCRdb copy is limited to in-frame clones, with some not included. The sample yields tens of thousands of clones, about 73% seen once. With 0 bases removed from V and 3 bases from J, the gap between germline ends came to 6 bases. From germline, CDR1 is GTSNPN and CDR2 SVGIG (reference sequence). The CDR3 contains 13 residues. Once cultured for 10 days, the cells underwent separation to obtain CD4+ T cells. In regard to this clone: The antigen remains unidentified.

The specimen was CD4+ T cells from PBMCs cultured without peptide, collected before COVID-19 vaccination. The clonotype originates from a human donor who received a COVID-19 vaccine. The chain employs TRBV30 and TRBJ1-3; D unclear. CDR3 DNA: TGTGCCTGGAGTGTAACCGGTGGAAACACCATATATTTT. Protein product: CAWSVTGGNTIYF.